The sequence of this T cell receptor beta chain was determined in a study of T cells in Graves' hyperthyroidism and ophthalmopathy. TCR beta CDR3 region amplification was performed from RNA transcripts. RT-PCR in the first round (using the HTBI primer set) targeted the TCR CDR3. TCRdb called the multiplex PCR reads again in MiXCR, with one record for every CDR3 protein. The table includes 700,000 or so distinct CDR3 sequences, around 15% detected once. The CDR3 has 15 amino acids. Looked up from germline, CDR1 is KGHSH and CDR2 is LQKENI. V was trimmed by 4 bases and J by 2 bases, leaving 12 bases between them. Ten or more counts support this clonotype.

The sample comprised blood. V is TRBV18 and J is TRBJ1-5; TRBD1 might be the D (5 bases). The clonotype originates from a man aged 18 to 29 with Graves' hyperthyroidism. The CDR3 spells CASSRTGTGNQPQHF. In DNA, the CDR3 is TGTGCCAGCTCACGAACCGGGACGGGCAATCAGCCCCAGCATTTT.